Listed below are T cell receptor beta chains from one sample, sequenced in a study of prognosis after radiotherapy for stage I lung cancer. TCRdb independently ran MiXCR on the multiplex PCR reads; one entry per CDR3 protein. The data hold around 21,000 distinct CDR3 sequences, with around half observed a single time. Sequences were derived from PBMCs, sampled before or after stereotactic body radiation therapy (not recorded which). The origin of the receptors is a donor over 45 with non-small cell lung cancer. Both conserved end residues are part of each CDR3. D genes are given only for firm matches. Rows give clone size only sometimes, using once, few, many, or a class for an expanded clone.

TRBV19,TRBJ1-5,NA,many,CASSKKGGGNSNQPQHF,TGTGCCAGTAGTAAAAAGGGGGGGGGGAATAGCAATCAGCCCCAGCATTTT
TRBV5-1,TRBJ2-3,NA,NA,CASSLKGSEADTQYF,TGCGCCAGCAGCTTGAAGGGGTCCGAGGCAGATACTCAGTATTTT
TRBV6-2/TRBV6-3,TRBJ2-1,TRBD2,once,CASSTNSGGPNNEQFF,TGTGCCAGCAGCACCAATAGCGGGGGGCCAAACAATGAGCAGTTCTTC
TRBV6-1,TRBJ2-2,NA,medium-sized,CASSEADTGELFF,TGTGCCAGCAGTGAGGCGGACACCGGGGAGCTGTTTTTT
TRBV19,TRBJ2-2,TRBD2,medium-sized,CATRTSVGTGELFF,TGTGCCACTAGGACTAGCGTCGGCACCGGGGAGCTGTTTTTT
TRBV12-3/TRBV12-4,TRBJ2-1,NA,many,CASSLAPARSPYNEQFF,TGTGCCAGCAGTTTAGCCCCGGCTAGATCCCCCTACAATGAGCAGTTCTTC
TRBV6-2/TRBV6-3,TRBJ1-1,NA,NA,CAGSLGLRTGLNTEALF,TGTGCAGGCAGTCTCGGCCTCCGAACGGGTCTGAACACTGAAGCTTTATTT
TRBV28,TRBJ2-1,TRBD1,NA,CASTGGLKGQFF,TGTGCCAGCACAGGGGGTCTCAAAGGGCAGTTCTTC
TRBV2,TRBJ2-6,NA,many,CASSEQGSGANVLTF,TGTGCCAGCAGTGAACAGGGCTCTGGGGCCAACGTCCTGACTTTC
TRBV2,TRBJ1-2,NA,many,CASSPGRGYGYTF,TGTGCCAGCAGTCCGGGGAGGGGATATGGCTACACCTTC
TRBV24-1,TRBJ2-2,TRBD2,many,CATSWTSGNLVGELFF,TGTGCCACCAGTTGGACTAGCGGGAATCTGGTCGGGGAGCTGTTTTTT
TRBV28,TRBJ1-2,NA,medium-sized,CASSLRQAEHSGYTF,TGTGCCAGCAGTTTACGTCAAGCAGAACATAGTGGCTACACCTTC
TRBV7-8,TRBJ2-2,TRBD1,NA,CASSAGQGYTGELFF,TGTGCCAGCAGCGCGGGACAGGGATACACCGGGGAGCTGTTTTTT
TRBV5-1,TRBJ1-1,TRBD1,many,CASSMDRRENTEAFF,TGCGCCAGCAGCATGGACAGGAGGGAAAACACTGAAGCTTTCTTT
TRBV19,TRBJ1-2,TRBD1,once,CASSFGQGANYCYTF,TGTGCCAGTAGTTTTGGACAGGGAGCTAACTATTGCTACACCTTC
TRBV6-1,TRBJ2-1,NA,NA,CASQGGNYNEQFF,TGTGCCAGTCAGGGCGGAAACTACAATGAGCAGTTCTTC
TRBV6-5,TRBJ1-5,NA,once,CASSFGREVETQHF,TGTGCCAGCAGTTTTGGCAGGGAGGTTGAGACCCAGCATTTT
TRBV5-1,TRBJ2-7,NA,NA,CASSAARDQYF,TGCGCCAGCAGCGCCGCCCGGGATCAGTACTTC
TRBV20-1,TRBJ2-3,NA,NA,CSVPSENTDTQYF,TGCAGTGTTCCTAGCGAGAACACAGATACGCAGTATTTT
TRBV6-1,TRBJ2-7,TRBD1,NA,CASSTSGGASYEQYF,TGTGCCAGCAGTACTTCAGGGGGCGCCTCCTACGAGCAGTACTTC
TRBV5-1,TRBJ2-2,NA,once,CASSPRGKHTGELFF,TGCGCCAGCAGCCCTCGGGGGAAACACACCGGGGAGCTGTTTTTT
TRBV19,TRBJ1-2,NA,once,CASSSDRPYGYTF,TGTGCCAGTAGCTCTGACAGGCCCTATGGCTACACCTTC
TRBV6-2/TRBV6-3,TRBJ2-1,NA,NA,CASNSPGVSNEQFF,TGTGCCAGCAACAGTCCGGGAGTAAGTAATGAGCAGTTCTTC